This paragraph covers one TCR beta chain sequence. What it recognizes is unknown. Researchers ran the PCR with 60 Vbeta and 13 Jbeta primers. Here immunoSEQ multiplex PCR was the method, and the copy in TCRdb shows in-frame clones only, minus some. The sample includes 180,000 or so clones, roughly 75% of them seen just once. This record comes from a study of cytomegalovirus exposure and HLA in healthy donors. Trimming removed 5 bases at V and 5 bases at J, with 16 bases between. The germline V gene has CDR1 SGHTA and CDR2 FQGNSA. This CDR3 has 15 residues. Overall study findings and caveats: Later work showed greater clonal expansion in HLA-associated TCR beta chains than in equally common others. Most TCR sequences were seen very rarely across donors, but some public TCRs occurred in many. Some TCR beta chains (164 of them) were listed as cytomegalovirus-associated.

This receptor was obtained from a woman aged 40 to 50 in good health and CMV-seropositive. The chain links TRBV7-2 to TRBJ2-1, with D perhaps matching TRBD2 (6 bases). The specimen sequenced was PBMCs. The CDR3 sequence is CASSPHEGLNNEQFF. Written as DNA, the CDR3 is TGTGCCAGCAGCCCCCATGAGGGACTTAACAATGAGCAGTTCTTC.